This T cell receptor beta chain is drawn from a study of cytomegalovirus exposure and HLA in healthy donors (dated by TCRdb to about 2017). Study-wide context: An earlier analysis of roughly 500 of the donors reported roughly 300 Gb of sequence data and 100 million to 120 million unique TCR beta sequences obtained from about 179 million T cells. An early release covering more than 500 HLA-typed donors comprised about 320 gigabases of sequencing data and around 80 million unique TCR sequences. Among the roughly 390 genotyped donors, around 79% belonged to the genetic ancestry cluster associated with self-reported Caucasian donors. The study aimed to test whether cataloging public T cell receptors could reveal signatures of past pathogen exposure. Using immunosequencing, the study profiled T cell repertoires from about 620 subjects and related those repertoires to cytomegalovirus serostatus. Besides the first cohort of 550 to 750 subjects, a separate validation cohort made up of 120 different subjects was used. High-throughput TCR immunosequencing, statistical association of individual TCRs with disease status, and machine learning were combined to predict cytomegalovirus infection status. A later analysis re-examined previously published TCR beta repertoires from 500 to 700 donors and added high-resolution HLA genotyping to investigate patterns of TCR occurrence. Rather than using new phenotypic data, the later analysis identified candidate immune exposures from TCR beta sequences and from how often those sequences occurred across donors. To decide whether each TCR beta V gene segment behaved as functional or pseudogenic, an earlier analysis of fewer than 750 of the donors relied on high-throughput TCR beta sequencing. Donor age, sex, ethnicity and CMV serostatus were collected together with the repertoire data. A later genetic analysis used genome-wide SNP genotypes for about 60% of the 666 donors, treating that subset as a discovery cohort. Every discovery cohort repertoire had been produced on one sequencing platform. HLA typing covered class I and class II loci at four-digit resolution. The number of donors typed differed by locus, with 629-630 for A, B, C, DRB1 and DQB1, roughly 550 for DQA1, 600 to 610 for DPA1, and 400 to 490 for DPB1. About 5 DR-DQ haplotypes were handled as single units for association and clustering, since linkage in the cohort was strong. Across roughly 420 genotyped donors of the cohort, an average of about 250,000 unique TCR beta nucleotide sequences per donor were sequenced, and roughly 20% of those sequences were non-productive. What the research found in general, with its limitations: In a later genetic analysis, a missense DCLRE1C variant was associated with V-gene and J-gene trimming of TCR beta chains, and the association was replicated in an independent cohort. In this cohort, only TCR beta chains were sequenced, and detectable features were limited by the absence of alpha or paired-chain data. A later genetic analysis reported fewer N-insertions in productive TCRs among donors in an Asian-associated ancestry cluster than the roughly 620-donor mean. The sequencing pipeline was judged likely to have produced a cluster of highly shared sequence variants as a technical artifact. Correlated functional status among segregating V segments might reflect linkage disequilibrium, but an unknown experimental factor could not be ruled out. The study gave a list of about 160 TCR beta chains associated with cytomegalovirus. It was suggested by the authors that the approach could potentially be generalized to other disease states and immunological phenotypes. The earlier analysis of fewer than 750 of the donors excluded seventeen rarely observed V segments, including chromosome 9 orphons, because counts were too low. According to a later analysis, parvovirus B19, influenza, CMV and Epstein-Barr virus appeared linked to several top co-occurrence clusters. At a false discovery rate of 0.05, a later analysis linked roughly 17,000 TCR beta sequences to specific HLA alleles. The classifier was reported to diagnose cytomegalovirus status with high specificity and sensitivity in both the original and validation cohorts. HLA typing was unavailable for some donors at each locus, so association tests used only the typed subset. A later analysis found that HLA-associated TCR beta chains were more clonally expanded and had lower generation probabilities than equally common non-associated chains. Assigning TCR associations to individual alleles was difficult when HLA alleles, especially DR and DQ, strongly co-occurred. Broadly in line with IMGT annotations, most TCR beta V segments showed up in productive rearrangements about 87% or about 30% of the time in an earlier analysis of 587 of the donors. A few of the identified cytomegalovirus-associated TCR beta chains were confirmed in vitro to be specific for cytomegalovirus antigens. While some public TCRs were present in many individuals, most TCR sequences turned up only very rarely across donors. In a later analysis, most CMV-associated TCR beta chains were found to appear HLA-restricted, with HLA associations seemingly driven largely by CMV exposure. A further reported finding was that TCR beta sequences accurately predicted the HLA-A and HLA-B alleles for most subjects in the first cohort. CMV serostatus was the only immune exposure information available for the cohort. A later analysis found that TCR association rates varied across HLA loci, with DRB1 alleles showing the most associated TCRs and HLA-C alleles the fewest. Presence/absence analyses assumed roughly uniform sequencing depth across donors, an assumption that may not hold.

The library was generated by the immunoSEQ multiplex PCR assay. For the multiplex PCR, a mixture combining 60 forward primers for TCR Vbeta segments and 13 reverse primers for TCR Jbeta segments was used. The CDR3 region of rearranged TCR beta genes was amplified from genomic DNA with a multiplex PCR assay. Amplified TCR beta libraries were sequenced as 87-base-pair reads on the Illumina HiSeq System. The original pipeline was this. A later analysis counted tens of millions of unique TCR beta chains across the 550 to 700 repertoires, and some 11 million of these chains were shared by at least two donors. To remove PCR and sequencing errors, raw reads were error-corrected and collapsed into unique sequences using a nearest-neighbor algorithm that merged closely related sequences. To assign V, D and J gene segments, CDR3 sequences were aligned to IMGT reference sequences. For a sequence to be retained, a match of at least six nucleotides to both a V gene segment and a J gene segment was required. Rearrangements were called productive when the CDR3 lacked stop codons and stayed in frame with V and J; all others were non-productive. Following IMGT convention, CDR3 was defined as the stretch from the second conserved V-encoded cysteine up to the conserved J-encoded phenylalanine. The earlier analysis of 500 to 600 of the donors excluded sequences that lacked an unambiguous match to a single V gene segment. An earlier analysis of over 450 of the donors classified V segments as functional when productive rearrangements were above 56.7% and as segregating when the standard deviation between donors was above 5%. A statistical classification framework was built for diagnosing cytomegalovirus status from the catalog of TCR beta chain sequences. V and J gene assignment, in a later analysis, came from comparing TCR nucleotide sequences with IMGT/GENE-DB human TR gene sequences. A later analysis assigned CDR3 sequences and most-parsimonious VDJ recombination scenarios with the TCRdist pipeline. A later analysis defined each TCR beta chain by its CDR3 amino acid sequence plus V-gene family, and excluded reads lacking a unique V-gene family. In a later analysis, around 650 highly shared, low-generation-probability nucleotide sequences were removed to address suspected cross-contamination and a sequencing artifact. For each public chain, a later analysis derived a clonal expansion index from normalized ranks of inferred template counts within each repertoire. Generation probabilities in a later analysis came from a VDJ recombination model fitted to out-of-frame rearrangements, and those results were checked against IGoR. In a later analysis, TCR-TCR, TCR-HLA and TCR-CMV co-occurrence was scored with hypergeometric tests, and a repertoire-size bias correction was applied to TCR pairs. In a later analysis, false discovery rates were estimated by permuting HLA or CMV assignments 20 times. In a later analysis, co-occurring TCRs were grouped using DBSCAN, and TCRdist sequence similarity was added for clustering within HLA-allele-positive subsets. Repertoires with fewer than 30,000 or more than 120,000 public chains were left out of co-occurrence clustering, as were several repertoires with anomalous nucleotide sharing. Held by TCRdb, this immuneACCESS table contains in-frame sequences only and omits some clones. Under half of the omission traces to an unresolved V gene where checked; the cause of the rest is unknown. V, J and clone size were drawn from that table, and D and trimming were deduced from the DNA. This sample has about 100,000 clones in its table, and 60% to 80% of those were observed once. The ten largest account for 5.8% of the sample.

The cohort consisted of hundreds of healthy bone marrow donors. At the time of sampling, every cohort member was nominally healthy, though immune exposures that went unrecorded were likely present. The donor tested CMV seropositive, placing the donor among the 290 or so seropositive members of the cohort. A peripheral blood sample was collected from each donor, and TCR beta sequencing was performed on peripheral blood mononuclear cells. Genomic DNA was extracted from the blood cell samples with the Qiagen DNeasy Blood Extraction Kit. Concerning this clone: What this receptor recognizes is not known. There are no base qualities to consult, and no much larger clone falls within one base.

The receptor comes from a man in his fifties or sixties in good health and CMV-seropositive. Sequences were obtained from PBMCs.

The CDR3 here reads CASTTSGTGDYGYTF. The nucleotide sequence reads as follows: TGTGCCAGCACTACTTCAGGGACAGGAGACTATGGCTACACCTTC. The rearrangement combines TRBV28 with TRBJ1-2; 8 central nucleotides agree with TRBD1. The germline V gene supplies CDR1 MDHEN and CDR2 SYDVKM. V trim: 7 bases; J trim: 3 bases; unmatched bases: 10. The CDR3, cysteine through phenylalanine, is 15 amino acids long. Left in the record is the CDR3 DNA by itself, 45 bases read in frame from the first base.